This T cell receptor beta chain appears in the sequencing data of a study of blood T cell repertoires in COVID-19. Study in general: PBMCs, B-cell-depleted T cells, or T cells were the source of the cDNA or gDNA that made up the material.

The method was immunoSEQ multiplex PCR; TCRdb's version includes in-frame clones alone and lacks a portion of them. The table has 300,000 or so clones, approximately 84% seen once. The sample holds one count of this clone. The CDR3 runs to 15 residues. V was cut by 6 bases and J by 2 bases, with 17 bases left in between. The germline gives CDR1 WSHSY, CDR2 SAAADI. Sequencing was done on a sample of PBMCs or T cells enriched from blood (not recorded which). The J gene is TRBJ2-7, the V gene TRBV10-2, with D possibly TRBD2 on 6 matching bases. The sequence was collected from a woman under 30 who had recovered from COVID-19. CDR3: CASRTPGTGTYEQYF. The DNA of the CDR3 is TGCGCCAGCAGGACCCCCGGGACTGGGACCTACGAGCAGTACTTC.